The 3 T cell receptor beta chains listed next were all sequenced from one sample in a study of T cell repertoires in cytomegalovirus infection (dated by TCRdb to about 2019). Antigen specificity for these receptors is unknown. The treatment or condition label of this sample denotes: in vitro stimulation with specific CMV peptide epitopes to enrich CMV-specific T cells. The sequencer listed for this sample is Illumina HiSeq 1500. In TCRdb, the public reads were trimmed at Q25 with fastp and aligned with MiXCR, with productive beta chains retained. Each entry is one CDR3 protein sequence, shown with its most common DNA and genes. This sample lists about 570,000 distinct CDR3 sequences; just under 40% were detected once. 48% of the sample is taken by the ten largest. The sequencing here drew on cultured PBMCs, taken from culture after CMV antigen stimulation. These receptors all come from a human donor in good health (CMV status not recorded). Some clones in this sample may be carry-over from other donors' samples.

This chain links TRBV7-2 with TRBJ1-1; D possibly corresponds to TRBD1 (5 bases). The CDR3 has 15 amino acids. Germline assignment: CDR1 SGHTA and CDR2 FQGNSA. V was clipped by 1 base and J by 3 bases, with 12 bases between them. The DNA of the CDR3 is TGTGCCAGCAGCTTAGGCGGGGGGGTTGACACTGAAGCTTTCTTT. The encoded protein is CASSLGGGVDTEAFF. The full variable domain, rest sourced from reference TRBV7-2 and TRBJ1-1, is GAGVSQSPSNKVTEKGKDVELRCDPISGHTALYWYRQSLGQGLEFLIYFQGNSAPDKSGLPSDRFSAERTGGSVSTLTIQRTQQEDSAVYLCASSLGGGVDTEAFFGQGTRLTVV.

The V call is TRBV7-4, the J call TRBJ1-2; a weak D match, TRBD1 (6 bases). The V end lost 8 bases, the J end lost 7 bases, and 17 bases lay between the germline ends. The CDR3 sequence is 13 residues long. Germline V gene data show CDR1 as SGHVT and CDR2 as SQSDAQ. CDR3 residues: CASLVEGGVGYTF. For the CDR3, the DNA is TGTGCCAGCCTAGTGGAAGGGGGAGTTGGCTACACCTTC. Full variable domain (missing parts from reference TRBV7-4 and TRBJ1-2): GAGVSQSPRYKVAKRGRDVALRCDSISGHVTLYWYRQTLGQGSEVLTYSQSDAQRDKSGRPSGRFSAERPERSVSTLKIQRTEQGDSAVYLCASLVEGGVGYTFGSGTRLTVV.

This clonotype has more than one count but fewer than ten. The chain is built from TRBV11-3 and TRBJ2-1; 13 bases line up with TRBD2. Trimming removed 5 bases from V and 9 bases from J; junction bases left unmatched: 10. Germline V gene lookup returns CDR1 SGHNT and CDR2 YENEEA. The CDR3 is 16 amino acids. The CDR3: CASSRLTSGGAGEQFF. The CDR3 DNA reads TGTGCCAGCAGCCGCCTCACTAGCGGGGGGGCCGGTGAGCAGTTCTTC. Variable domain in full (rest from reference TRBV11-3 and TRBJ2-1): EAGVVQSPRYKIIEKKQPVAFWCNPISGHNTLYWYLQNLGQGPELLIRYENEEAVDDSQLPKDRFSAERLKGVDSTLKIQPAELGDSAVYLCASSRLTSGGAGEQFFGPGTRLTVL.